This T cell receptor beta chain came from a study of naive and memory T cell subsets. General study results and limits: Possibly reflecting memory cells re-expressing CD45RA, a few larger clonotypes occurred in naive repertoires, especially CD8.

CD4 T cells were positively selected, then CD8 T cells from the CD4-negative fraction. V dropped 0 bases and J dropped 2; count of bases not matched to a gene: 5. Germline CDR1 reads DFQATT; CDR2 reads SNEGSKA (reference sequence). The CDR3 runs to 15 residues. With respect to this clonotype: The antigen remains undetermined.

Two oligonucleotides, mixed equimolar, formed the beta constant-region primer covering TRBC1 and TRBC2. The ligated cDNA underwent four PCR rounds using SP2 and nested alpha and beta constant-region primers. TCRdb re-analysed the UMI-ligation and nested PCR reads in MiXCR, keeping a single row per CDR3 protein. Among roughly 97,000 distinct CDR3 sequences, roughly 15% were seen once, and the ten largest hold 2.8%. The rearrangement joins TRBV20-1 to TRBJ2-7, with TRBD2 matching 9 bases. Sequenced: naive CD8+ T cells from blood. The TCR sequence derives from a human donor in good health. The CDR3 is CSARDLAGEAYEQYF. CDR3 nucleotide sequence: TGCAGTGCTAGAGATTTAGCGGGAGAAGCCTACGAGCAGTACTTC.